The T cell receptor (beta chain) described here comes from a study of T cell repertoires in cytomegalovirus infection. Across the whole study: Matching HLA type and CMV infection were both indicated by public TCR beta signatures.

This clonotype was counted ten times or more. Each CDR3 protein is one row after TCRdb ran MiXCR on the reads. Of 300,000 to 400,000 distinct CDR3 sequences in the sample, approximately 18% were seen once. This CDR3 comprises 14 residues. V trimming: 3 bases; J trimming: 8 bases; junction bases outside the gene matches: 9. Per the germline V gene, CDR1 is SGHTA and CDR2 is FQGNSA. This sequence was found in a human donor in good health (CMV status not recorded). Some clones in this sample may be carry-over from other donors' samples. The gene calls are TRBV7-2 and TRBJ1-2, with 7 bases aligning to TRBD1. The sequencing input was PBMCs. CDR3 sequence reads: CASSLTGKVLGYTF. The CDR3 DNA follows: TGTGCCAGCAGCTTGACAGGGAAAGTACTCGGCTACACCTTC. The complete variable domain, with remaining parts taken from reference TRBV7-2 and TRBJ1-2, reads GAGVSQSPSNKVTEKGKDVELRCDPISGHTALYWYRQSLGQGLEFLIYFQGNSAPDKSGLPSDRFSAERTGGSVSTLTIQRTQQEDSAVYLCASSLTGKVLGYTFGSGTRLTVV.